This T cell receptor beta chain was obtained from a study of T cell responses to AZD1222 COVID-19 vaccine. With respect to this clone: Its antigen is unidentified.

TCRdb's table, derived via immunoSEQ multiplex PCR, lists solely in-frame clones and lacks some. The data contain 150,000 to 200,000 clones, about nine tenths of them singletons. Regarding the study as a whole: Clonal diversity was possibly underestimated; the donors were predominantly white British and more often female. Vaccine-associated CD4 TCRs spanned spike, dominant at 160-218 and 743-854.

This TCR was sampled from an adult in good health. Sequenced here: peripheral blood, sampled on day 0 of AZD1222 vaccination.

The CDR3 coding sequence is TGTGCCAGCAGCTTGACAGGGTACTACGAGCAGTACTTC. Protein: CASSLTGYYEQYF. The rearrangement uses TRBV5-6 and TRBJ2-7; maybe TRBD1 (6 bases). The CDR3 sequence is 13 residues long. Germline V CDR1 and CDR2: SGHDT, YYEEEE. Trimming took 1 base from V and 3 from J, leaving 8 bases between them.